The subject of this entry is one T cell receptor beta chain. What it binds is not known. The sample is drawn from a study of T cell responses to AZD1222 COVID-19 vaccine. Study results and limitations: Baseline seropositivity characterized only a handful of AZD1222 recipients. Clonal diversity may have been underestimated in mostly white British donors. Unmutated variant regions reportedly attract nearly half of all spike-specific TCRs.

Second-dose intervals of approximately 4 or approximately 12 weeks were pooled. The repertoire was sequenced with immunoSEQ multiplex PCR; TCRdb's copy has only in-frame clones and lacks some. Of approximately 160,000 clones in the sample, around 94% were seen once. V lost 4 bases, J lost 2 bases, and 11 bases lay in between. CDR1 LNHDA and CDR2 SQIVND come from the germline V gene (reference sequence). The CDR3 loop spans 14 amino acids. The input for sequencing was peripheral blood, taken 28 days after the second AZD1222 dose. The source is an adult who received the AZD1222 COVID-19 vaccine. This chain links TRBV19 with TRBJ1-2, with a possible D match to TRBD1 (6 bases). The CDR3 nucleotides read TGTGCCAGTAGTAAACAGGGAGGCAACTATGGCTACACCTTC. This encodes CASSKQGGNYGYTF.